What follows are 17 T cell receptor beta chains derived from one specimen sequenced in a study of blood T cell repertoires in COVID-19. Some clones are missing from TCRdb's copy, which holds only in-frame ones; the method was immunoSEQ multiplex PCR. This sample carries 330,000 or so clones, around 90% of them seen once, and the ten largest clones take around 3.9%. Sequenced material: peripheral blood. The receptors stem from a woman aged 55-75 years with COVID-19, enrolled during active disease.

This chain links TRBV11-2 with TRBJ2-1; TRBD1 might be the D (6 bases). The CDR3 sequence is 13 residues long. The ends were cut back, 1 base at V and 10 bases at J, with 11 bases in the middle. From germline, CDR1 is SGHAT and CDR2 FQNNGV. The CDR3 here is CASSLGGRREQFF. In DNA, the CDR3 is TGTGCCAGCAGCTTAGGGGGGCGACGCGAGCAGTTCTTC.

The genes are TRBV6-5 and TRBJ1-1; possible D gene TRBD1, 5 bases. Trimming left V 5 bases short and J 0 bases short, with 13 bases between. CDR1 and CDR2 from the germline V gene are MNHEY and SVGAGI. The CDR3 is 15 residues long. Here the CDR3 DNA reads TGTGCCAGCAGTCACGGACAAATCATGAACACTGAAGCTTTCTTT. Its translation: CASSHGQIMNTEAFF.

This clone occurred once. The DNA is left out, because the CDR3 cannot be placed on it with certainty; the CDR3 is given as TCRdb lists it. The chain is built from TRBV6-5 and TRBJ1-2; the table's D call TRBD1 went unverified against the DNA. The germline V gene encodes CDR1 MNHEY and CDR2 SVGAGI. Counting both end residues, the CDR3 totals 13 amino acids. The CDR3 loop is CASSQRVAGGNTF.

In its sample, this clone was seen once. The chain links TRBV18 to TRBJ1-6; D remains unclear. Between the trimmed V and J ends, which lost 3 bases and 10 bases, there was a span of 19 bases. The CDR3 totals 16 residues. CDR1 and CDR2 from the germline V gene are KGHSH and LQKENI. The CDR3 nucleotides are TGTGCCAGCTCACCTCAGAGGTCGATAGGTCGCTCACCCCTCCACTTT. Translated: CASSPQRSIGRSPLHF.

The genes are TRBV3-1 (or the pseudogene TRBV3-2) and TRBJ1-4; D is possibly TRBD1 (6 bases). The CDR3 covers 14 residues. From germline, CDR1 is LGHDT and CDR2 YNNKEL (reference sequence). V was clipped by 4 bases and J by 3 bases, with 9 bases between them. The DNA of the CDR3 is TGTGCCAGCAGCCTACAGGGTTCTAATGAAAAACTGTTTTTT. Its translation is CASSLQGSNEKLFF.

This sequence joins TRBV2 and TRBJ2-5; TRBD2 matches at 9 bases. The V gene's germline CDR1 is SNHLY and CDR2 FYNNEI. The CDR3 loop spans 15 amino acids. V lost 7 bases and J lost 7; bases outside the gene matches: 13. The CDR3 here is CASTIEASGAGTQYF. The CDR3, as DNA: TGTGCCAGCACCATAGAGGCTAGCGGGGCGGGGACCCAGTACTTC.

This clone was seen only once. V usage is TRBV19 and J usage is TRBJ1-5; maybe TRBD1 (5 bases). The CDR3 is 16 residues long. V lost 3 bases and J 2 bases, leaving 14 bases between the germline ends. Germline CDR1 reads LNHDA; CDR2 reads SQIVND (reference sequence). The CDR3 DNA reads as TGTGCCAGTAGTATCCTCGGGGGACCGGGCAATCAGCCCCAGCATTTT. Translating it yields CASSILGGPGNQPQHF.

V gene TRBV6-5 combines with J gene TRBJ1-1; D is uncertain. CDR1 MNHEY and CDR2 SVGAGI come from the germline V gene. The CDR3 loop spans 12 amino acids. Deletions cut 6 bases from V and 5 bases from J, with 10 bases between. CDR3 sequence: CASRLDRTEAFF. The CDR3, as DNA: TGTGCCAGCAGGTTAGATCGGACTGAAGCTTTCTTT.

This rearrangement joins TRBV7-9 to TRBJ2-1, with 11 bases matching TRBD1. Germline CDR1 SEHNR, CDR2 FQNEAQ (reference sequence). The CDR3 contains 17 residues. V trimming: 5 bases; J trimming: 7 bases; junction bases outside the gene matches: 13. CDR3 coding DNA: TGTGCCAGCAGCGAGGTTGGGACAGGGGGGAGGTGGAATGAGCAGTTCTTC. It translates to CASSEVGTGGRWNEQFF. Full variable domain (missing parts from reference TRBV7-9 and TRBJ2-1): DTGVSQNPRHKITKRGQNVTFRCDPISEHNRLYWYRQTLGQGPEFLTYFQNEAQLEKSRLLSDRFSAERPKGSFSTLEIQRTEQGDSAMYLCASSEVGTGGRWNEQFFGPGTRLTVL.

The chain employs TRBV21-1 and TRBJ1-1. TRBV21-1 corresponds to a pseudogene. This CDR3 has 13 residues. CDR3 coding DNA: TGTGCCAGCGCGCCGATAAGGAACACTGAAGCTTTCTTT. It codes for CASAPIRNTEAFF.

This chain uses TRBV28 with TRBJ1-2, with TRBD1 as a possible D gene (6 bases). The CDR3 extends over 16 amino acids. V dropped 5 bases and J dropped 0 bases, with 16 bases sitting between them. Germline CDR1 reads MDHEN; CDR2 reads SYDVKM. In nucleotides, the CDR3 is TGTGCCAGCAGTGACACCGGACAGTCCACTAACTATGGCTACACCTTC. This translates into CASSDTGQSTNYGYTF.

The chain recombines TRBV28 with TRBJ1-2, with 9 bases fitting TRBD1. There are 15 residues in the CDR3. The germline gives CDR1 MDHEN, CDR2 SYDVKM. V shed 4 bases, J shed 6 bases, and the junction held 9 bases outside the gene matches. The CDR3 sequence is CASSSTTGGFNGYTF. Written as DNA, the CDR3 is TGTGCCAGCAGTTCGACTACAGGGGGCTTCAATGGCTACACCTTC.

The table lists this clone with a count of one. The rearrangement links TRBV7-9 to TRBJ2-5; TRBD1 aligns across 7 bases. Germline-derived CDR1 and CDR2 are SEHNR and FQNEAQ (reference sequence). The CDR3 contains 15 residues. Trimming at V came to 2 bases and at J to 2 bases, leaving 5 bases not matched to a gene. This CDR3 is CASSLRDSIQETQYF. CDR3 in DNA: TGTGCCAGCAGCTTACGGGACAGCATACAAGAGACCCAGTACTTC.

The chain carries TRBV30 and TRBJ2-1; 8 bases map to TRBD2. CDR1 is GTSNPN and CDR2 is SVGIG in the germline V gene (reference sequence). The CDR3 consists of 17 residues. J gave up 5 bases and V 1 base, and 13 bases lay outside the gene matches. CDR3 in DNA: TGTGCCTGGAGTGGGCGGGGGGCCACCTTCGGAAACAATGAGCAGTTCTTC. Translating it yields CAWSGRGATFGNNEQFF. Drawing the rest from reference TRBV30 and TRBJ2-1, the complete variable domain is SQTIHQWPATLVQPVGSPLSLECTVEGTSNPNLYWYRQAAGRGLQLLFYSVGIGQISSEVPQNLSASRPQDRQFILSSKKLLLSDSGFYLCAWSGRGATFGNNEQFFGPGTRLTVL.

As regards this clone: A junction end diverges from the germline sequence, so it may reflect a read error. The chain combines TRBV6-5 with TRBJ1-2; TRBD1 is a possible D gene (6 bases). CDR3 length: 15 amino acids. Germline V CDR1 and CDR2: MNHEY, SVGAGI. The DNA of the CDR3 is TGTGCCATCACGACCCCAGGGGCGCCTAATTATGGCTACACCTTC. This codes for CAITTPGAPNYGYTF.

CDR3 bases: TGTGCCAGCAGCTTAGACAGGGAAGGAAACTATGGCTACACCTTC. It specifies CASSLDREGNYGYTF. The chain combines TRBV7-9 with TRBJ1-2; possible D gene TRBD1, 6 bases. CDR1 and CDR2 (germline): SEHNR, FQNEAQ (reference sequence). The length of the CDR3 is 15 residues. The germline V and J ends were trimmed by 1 base and 2 bases, with 11 bases remaining between them.

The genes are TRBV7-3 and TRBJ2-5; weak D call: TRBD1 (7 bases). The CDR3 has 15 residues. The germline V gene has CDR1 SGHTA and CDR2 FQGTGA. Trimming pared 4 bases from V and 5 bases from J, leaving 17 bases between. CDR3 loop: CASSSQGGGWETQYF. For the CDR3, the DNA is TGTGCCAGCAGCTCCCAGGGGGGAGGATGGGAGACCCAGTACTTC.